This entry lists 14 T cell receptor beta chains sequenced from one sample in a study of cytomegalovirus exposure and HLA in healthy donors. Amplification used 60 Vbeta primers and 13 Jbeta primers. Profiled with immunoSEQ multiplex PCR; TCRdb holds only in-frame clones, not every one. The sample contains more than 140,000 clones, around 82% of which appear only once. Sequencing was carried out using PBMCs. These TCRs come from a man between 18 and 29 years old in good health and CMV-seropositive.

The chain carries TRBV5-5 and TRBJ2-1; D is possibly TRBD2 (6 bases). The CDR3 covers 14 residues. Trimming stripped 4 bases from V and 6 bases from J, with 14 bases between. Germline V gene data show CDR1 as SGHKS and CDR2 as YYEKEE (reference sequence). The CDR3 is CASSLRDSLNEQFF. As DNA, the CDR3 is TGTGCCAGCAGCCTCCGGGACTCCCTCAATGAGCAGTTCTTC.

The rearrangement links TRBV5-1 to TRBJ2-3; 7 bases agree with TRBD2. CDR3 length: 16 residues. From germline, CDR1 is SGHRS and CDR2 YFSETQ. J was trimmed by 6 bases and V by 3 bases; bases with no gene match: 13. The CDR3 sequence is CASSWVGLAERDTQYF. In DNA, the CDR3 is TGCGCCAGCAGCTGGGTGGGGCTAGCGGAGAGGGATACGCAGTATTTT.

This clone was observed a handful of times. The gene calls are TRBV5-6 and TRBJ2-5; tentative D call: TRBD2 (6 bases). Germline V gives CDR1 SGHDT, CDR2 YYEEEE. The length of the CDR3 is 13 residues. V was trimmed by 3 bases and J by 2 bases, leaving 8 bases between them. The CDR3 DNA sequence: TGTGCCAGCAGCTCGGGAGTACAAGAGACCCAGTACTTC. This encodes CASSSGVQETQYF.

The chain carries TRBV5-1 and TRBJ2-1; TRBD2 agrees at 8 bases. The V gene's germline CDR1 is SGHRS and CDR2 YFSETQ. With 4 bases clipped from V and 7 bases from J, the junction kept 7 bases outside the gene matches. This CDR3 contains 14 residues. The CDR3 nucleotides are TGCGCCAGCAGCCTCGACGGGGGGGCTAATGAGCAGTTCTTC. Protein sequence: CASSLDGGANEQFF.

This chain connects TRBV5-4 to TRBJ2-2; D uncertain. The CDR3 loop spans 13 amino acids. Trimming cost V 6 bases and J 4 bases, with 10 bases left between them. Looked up from germline, CDR1 is SGHNT and CDR2 is YYREEE (reference sequence). For the CDR3, the DNA is TGTGCCAGCACCGACGGGTTCACCGGGGAGCTGTTTTTT. This codes for CASTDGFTGELFF.

V is TRBV25-1 and J is TRBJ2-1, with 12 bases identical to TRBD2. Germline CDR1 is MGHDK and CDR2 is SYGVNS. Trimming cost V 6 bases and J 8 bases; bases outside gene matches: 11. The CDR3 is 16 residues long. CDR3 coding DNA: TGTGCCAGCAGCACTAGCGGGAGGACCCCGTACGATGAGCAGTTCTTC. Its translation: CASSTSGRTPYDEQFF.

This clone has just a few counts. This rearrangement joins TRBV6-1 to TRBJ1-3; the D gene is possibly TRBD1 (6 bases). V was pared by 10 bases and J by 11 bases, with 18 bases between. In germline, CDR1 is MNHNS, CDR2 SASEGT. This CDR3 has 12 amino acids. The CDR3 reads CATQGINPSIYF. For the CDR3, the DNA is TGTGCCACCCAGGGGATCAACCCTTCCATATATTTT.

This clone was recorded once. The rearrangement links TRBV2 to TRBJ1-1; D gene ambiguous. Germline CDR1 is SNHLY and CDR2 is FYNNEI. The CDR3 has 14 residues. The V end lost 6 bases, the J end lost 1 base, and 12 bases lay between the germline ends. The CDR3 nucleotides are TGTGCCAGCAGGGAGAGGGTGAGGAACACTGAAGCTTTCTTT. Translating gives CASRERVRNTEAFF.

This clone occurred a few times. The chain couples TRBV5-1 to TRBJ1-1; 8 bases match TRBD1. Germline CDR1 reads SGHRS; CDR2 reads YFSETQ. V shed 2 bases and J 1 base; nucleotides not matched to a gene: 4. This CDR3 has 15 residues. CDR3 DNA: TGCGCCAGCAGCTTAGACGGACAGGGGAACACTGAAGCTTTCTTT. This gives the protein CASSLDGQGNTEAFF.

The chain combines TRBV7-2 with TRBJ1-1; 9 bases agree with TRBD1. The V segment lost 5 bases and the J segment 3 bases; nucleotides outside the gene matches: 13. The CDR3 length is 17 residues. Germline CDR1 is SGHTA and CDR2 is FQGNSA. CDR3 coding DNA: TGTGCCAGCAGCCGCTTCCGGGACAGGGTAAGAGACACTGAAGCTTTCTTT. This translates into CASSRFRDRVRDTEAFF.

V usage is TRBV18 and J usage is TRBJ1-2, with a tentative D call TRBD1 (6 bases). Germline V gene lookup returns CDR1 KGHSH and CDR2 LQKENI. Trimming removed 3 bases at V and 2 bases at J, with 10 bases between. The length of the CDR3 is 14 residues. This CDR3 is CASSPGGNNYGYTF. The CDR3 bases are TGTGCCAGCTCACCTGGGGGCAACAACTATGGCTACACCTTC.

This chain connects TRBV10-1 to TRBJ2-1; D might be TRBD2 (5 bases). From germline, CDR1 is WNHNN and CDR2 SYGVQD (reference sequence). There are 15 residues in the CDR3. Trimming removed 2 bases from V and 9 bases from J, with 17 bases in between. The CDR3 protein is CASSENRRRDGEQFF. The CDR3, as DNA: TGCGCCAGCAGTGAGAACCGGAGGAGAGACGGTGAGCAGTTCTTC.

The chain carries TRBV6-5 and TRBJ1-1; no clear D gene. V was trimmed by 0 bases and J by 0 bases, leaving 8 bases between them. This CDR3 has 15 residues. Germline lookup yields CDR1 MNHEY and CDR2 SVGAGI. Written as DNA, the CDR3 is TGTGCCAGCAGTTACTCATCCACAATGAACACTGAAGCTTTCTTT. Translated, it gives CASSYSSTMNTEAFF.

The rearrangement links TRBV19 to TRBJ1-5, with a weak D call TRBD1 (5 bases). The CDR3 spans 16 residues. Germline V gene lookup returns CDR1 LNHDA and CDR2 SQIVND (reference sequence). V lost 8 bases to trimming and J lost 6 bases, with 23 bases between them. The CDR3 DNA reads as TGTGCCAGTCACCGGGACTCAAAGCGGGTCAGTCAGCCCCAGCATTTT. This gives the protein CASHRDSKRVSQPQHF.